These 2 T cell receptor beta chains share one sample of origin, sequenced in a study of T cell responses to AZD1222 COVID-19 vaccine. TCRdb keeps only in-frame clones here, not all; method: immunoSEQ multiplex PCR. This table has 150,000 to 200,000 clones, roughly 93% appearing once. The input for sequencing was peripheral blood, taken on day 0 of AZD1222 vaccination. These receptors were taken from an adult in good health.

The V and J genes are TRBV18 and TRBJ1-1; unclear D gene. Trimming took off 5 bases at V and 1 base at J, with 11 bases between the two ends. The CDR3 sequence is 14 residues long. Per germline, CDR1 KGHSH and CDR2 LQKENI. The CDR3 nucleotides are TGTGCCAGCTCATCCGTCCCACCGAACACTGAAGCTTTCTTT. It translates to CASSSVPPNTEAFF. Full variable domain (rest looked up from reference TRBV18 and TRBJ1-1): NAGVMQNPRHLVRRRGQEARLRCSPMKGHSHVYWYRQLPEEGLKFMVYLQKENIIDESGMPKERFSAEFPKEGPSILRIQQVVRGDSAAYFCASSSVPPNTEAFFGQGTRLTVV.

CDR3 nucleotide sequence: TGTGCCAGCTCACTCCCCGGGACAGGGGCCTACAATGAGCAGTTCTTC. Translated, it gives CASSLPGTGAYNEQFF. The J gene is TRBJ2-1, the V gene TRBV18, with 10 bases matching TRBD1. The CDR3 loop spans 16 amino acids. The V gene end was trimmed by 4 bases and the J gene end by 2 bases; junction bases not matched to a gene: 5. In germline, CDR1 is KGHSH, CDR2 LQKENI.